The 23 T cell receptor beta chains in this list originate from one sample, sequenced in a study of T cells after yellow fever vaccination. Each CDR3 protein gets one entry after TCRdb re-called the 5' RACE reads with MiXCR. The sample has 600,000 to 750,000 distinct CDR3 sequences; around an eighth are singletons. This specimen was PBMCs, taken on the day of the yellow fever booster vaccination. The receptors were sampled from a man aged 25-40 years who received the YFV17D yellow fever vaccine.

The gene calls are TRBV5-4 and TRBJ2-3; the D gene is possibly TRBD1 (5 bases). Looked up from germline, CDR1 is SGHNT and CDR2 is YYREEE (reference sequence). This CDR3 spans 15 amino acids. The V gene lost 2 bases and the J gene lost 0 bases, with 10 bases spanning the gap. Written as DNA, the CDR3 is TGTGCCAGCAGCTTAGGGGCGGAGAGCACAGATACGCAGTATTTT. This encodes CASSLGAESTDTQYF.

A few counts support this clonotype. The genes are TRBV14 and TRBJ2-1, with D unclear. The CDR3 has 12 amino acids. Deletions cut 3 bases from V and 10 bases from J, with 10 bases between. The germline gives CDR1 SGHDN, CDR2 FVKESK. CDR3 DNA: TGTGCCAGCAGCCACAACTCTGTCGAGCAGTTCTTC. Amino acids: CASSHNSVEQFF.

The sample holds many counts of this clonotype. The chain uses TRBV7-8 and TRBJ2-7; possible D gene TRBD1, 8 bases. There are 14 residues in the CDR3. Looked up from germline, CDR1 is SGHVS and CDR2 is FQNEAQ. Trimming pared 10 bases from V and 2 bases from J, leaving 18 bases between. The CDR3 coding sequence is TGTGCCACCCAGCGGGACAGGAGAACCTACGAGCAGTACTTC. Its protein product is CATQRDRRTYEQYF.

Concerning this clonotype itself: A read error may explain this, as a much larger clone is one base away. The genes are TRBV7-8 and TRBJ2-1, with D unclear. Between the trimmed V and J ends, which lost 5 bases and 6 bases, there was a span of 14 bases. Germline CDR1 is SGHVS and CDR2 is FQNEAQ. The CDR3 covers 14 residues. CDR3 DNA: TGTGCCAGCAGCCCCCTTAGAGCGATCAATGAGCAGTTCTTC. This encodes CASSPLRAINEQFF. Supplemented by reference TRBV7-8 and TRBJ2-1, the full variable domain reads GAGVSQSPRYKVAKRGQDVALRCDPISGHVSLFWYQQALGQGPEFLTYFQNEAQLDKSGLPSDRFFAERPEGSVSTLKIQRTQQEDSAVYLCASSPLRAINEQFFGPGTRLTVL.

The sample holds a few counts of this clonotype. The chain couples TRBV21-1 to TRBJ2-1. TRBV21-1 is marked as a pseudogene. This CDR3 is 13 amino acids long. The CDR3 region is CASSKALPSEQFF. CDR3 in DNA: TGTGCCAGCAGCAAAGCGCTTCCAAGCGAGCAGTTCTTC.

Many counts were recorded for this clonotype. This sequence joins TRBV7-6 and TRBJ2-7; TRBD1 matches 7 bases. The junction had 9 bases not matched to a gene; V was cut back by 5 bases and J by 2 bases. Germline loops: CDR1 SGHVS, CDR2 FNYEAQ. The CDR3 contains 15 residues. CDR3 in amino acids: CASSPYPGQTYEQYF. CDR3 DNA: TGTGCCAGCAGCCCCTACCCGGGACAGACCTACGAGCAGTACTTC.

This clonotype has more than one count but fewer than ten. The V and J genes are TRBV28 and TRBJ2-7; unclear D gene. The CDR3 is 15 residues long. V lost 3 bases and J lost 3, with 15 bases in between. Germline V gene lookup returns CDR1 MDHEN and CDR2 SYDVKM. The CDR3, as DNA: TGTGCCAGCAGTTTTTATCCCAGCTACTACTACGAGCAGTACTTC. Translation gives CASSFYPSYYYEQYF. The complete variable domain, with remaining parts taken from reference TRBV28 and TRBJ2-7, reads DVKVTQSSRYLVKRTGEKVFLECVQDMDHENMFWYRQDPGLGLRLIYFSYDVKMKEKGDIPEGYSVSREKKERFSLILESASTNQTSMYLCASSFYPSYYYEQYFGPGTRLTVT.

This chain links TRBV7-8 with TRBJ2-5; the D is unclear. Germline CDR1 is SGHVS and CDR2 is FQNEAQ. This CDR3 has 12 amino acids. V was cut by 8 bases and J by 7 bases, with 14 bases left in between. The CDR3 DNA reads TGTGCCAGCCAGCTCGGCTCGGGGACCCAGTACTTC. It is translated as CASQLGSGTQYF.

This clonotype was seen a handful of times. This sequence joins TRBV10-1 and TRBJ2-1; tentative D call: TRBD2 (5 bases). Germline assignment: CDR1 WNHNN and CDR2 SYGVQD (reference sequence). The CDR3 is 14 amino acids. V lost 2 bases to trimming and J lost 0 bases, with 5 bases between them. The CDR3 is CASSEEGSYNEQFF. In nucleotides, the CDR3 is TGCGCCAGCAGTGAGGAGGGCTCCTACAATGAGCAGTTCTTC.

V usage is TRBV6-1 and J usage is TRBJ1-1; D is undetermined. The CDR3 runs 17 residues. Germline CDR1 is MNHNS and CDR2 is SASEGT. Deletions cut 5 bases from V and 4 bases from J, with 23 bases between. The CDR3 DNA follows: TGTGCCAGCAGTACATGGGGAGGATCCTGGATGGGCACTGAAGCTTTCTTT. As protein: CASSTWGGSWMGTEAFF.

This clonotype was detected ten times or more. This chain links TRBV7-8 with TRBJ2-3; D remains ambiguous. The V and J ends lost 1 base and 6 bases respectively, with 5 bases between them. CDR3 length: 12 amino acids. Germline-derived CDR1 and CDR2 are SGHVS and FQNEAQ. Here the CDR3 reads CASSLEADTQYF. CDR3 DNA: TGTGCCAGCAGCTTAGAGGCGGATACGCAGTATTTT.

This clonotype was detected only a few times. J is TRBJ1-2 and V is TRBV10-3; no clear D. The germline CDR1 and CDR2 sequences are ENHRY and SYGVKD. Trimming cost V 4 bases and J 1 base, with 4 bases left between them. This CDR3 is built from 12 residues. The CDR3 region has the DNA TGTGCCATCAGTGCAGATAACTATGGCTACACCTTC. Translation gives CAISADNYGYTF.

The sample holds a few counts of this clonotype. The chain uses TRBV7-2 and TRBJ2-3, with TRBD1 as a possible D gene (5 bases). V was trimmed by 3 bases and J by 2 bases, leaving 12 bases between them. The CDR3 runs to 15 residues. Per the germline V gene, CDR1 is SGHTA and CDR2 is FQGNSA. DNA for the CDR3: TGTGCCAGCAGCTTGGGGCGGCCCCCCACAGATACGCAGTATTTT. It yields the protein CASSLGRPPTDTQYF.

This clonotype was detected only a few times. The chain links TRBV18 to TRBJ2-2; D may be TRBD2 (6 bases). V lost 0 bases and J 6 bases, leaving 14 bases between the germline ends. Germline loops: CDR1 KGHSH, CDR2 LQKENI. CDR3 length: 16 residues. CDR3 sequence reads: CASSPPAGPLAGELFF. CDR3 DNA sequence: TGTGCCAGCTCACCACCAGCGGGCCCCTTGGCCGGGGAGCTGTTTTTT.

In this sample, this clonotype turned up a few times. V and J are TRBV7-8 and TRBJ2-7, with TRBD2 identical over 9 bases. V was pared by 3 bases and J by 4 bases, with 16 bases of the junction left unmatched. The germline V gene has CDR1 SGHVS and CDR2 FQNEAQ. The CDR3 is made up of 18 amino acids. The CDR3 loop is CASSLPSGGRAKGYEQYF. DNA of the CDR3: TGTGCCAGCAGCTTGCCTTCCGGCGGGAGGGCCAAAGGGTACGAGCAGTACTTC.

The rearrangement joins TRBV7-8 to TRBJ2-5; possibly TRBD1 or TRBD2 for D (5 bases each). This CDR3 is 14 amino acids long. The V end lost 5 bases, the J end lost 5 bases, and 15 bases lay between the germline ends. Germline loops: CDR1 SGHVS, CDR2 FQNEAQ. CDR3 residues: CASSGKGPRETQYF. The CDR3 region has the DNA TGTGCCAGCAGCGGAAAGGGACCCAGGGAGACCCAGTACTTC.

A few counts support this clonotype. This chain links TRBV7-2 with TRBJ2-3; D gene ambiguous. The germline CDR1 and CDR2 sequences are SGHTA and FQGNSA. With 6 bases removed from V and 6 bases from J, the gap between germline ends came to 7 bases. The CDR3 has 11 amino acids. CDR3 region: CASRIEDTQYF. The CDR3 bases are TGTGCCAGCAGGATAGAGGATACGCAGTATTTT.

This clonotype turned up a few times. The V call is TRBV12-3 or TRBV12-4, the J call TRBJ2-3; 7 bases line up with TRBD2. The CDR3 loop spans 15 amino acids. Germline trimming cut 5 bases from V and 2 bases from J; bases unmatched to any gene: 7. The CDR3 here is CASSHPGRYTDTQYF. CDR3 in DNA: TGTGCCAGCAGTCACCCCGGGAGGTACACAGATACGCAGTATTTT.

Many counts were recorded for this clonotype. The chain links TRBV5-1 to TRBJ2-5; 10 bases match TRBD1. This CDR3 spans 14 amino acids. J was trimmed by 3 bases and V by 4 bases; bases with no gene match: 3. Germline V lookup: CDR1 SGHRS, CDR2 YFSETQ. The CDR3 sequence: CASSLGTGEETQYF. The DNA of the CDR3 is TGCGCCAGCAGCCTAGGGACAGGGGAAGAGACCCAGTACTTC.

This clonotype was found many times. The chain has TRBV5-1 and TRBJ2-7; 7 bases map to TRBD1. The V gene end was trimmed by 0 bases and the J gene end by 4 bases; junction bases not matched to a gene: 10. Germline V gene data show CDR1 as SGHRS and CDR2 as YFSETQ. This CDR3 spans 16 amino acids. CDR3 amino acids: CASSLDRGSMGYEQYF. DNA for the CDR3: TGCGCCAGCAGCTTGGACAGGGGTTCCATGGGTTACGAGCAGTACTTC.

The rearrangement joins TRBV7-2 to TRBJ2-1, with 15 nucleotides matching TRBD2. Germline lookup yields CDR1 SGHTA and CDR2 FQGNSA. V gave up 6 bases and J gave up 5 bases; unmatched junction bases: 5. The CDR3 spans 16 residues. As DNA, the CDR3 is TGTGCCAGCAGTCGGACTAGCGGGAGGGAAAACAATGAGCAGTTCTTC. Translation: CASSRTSGRENNEQFF.

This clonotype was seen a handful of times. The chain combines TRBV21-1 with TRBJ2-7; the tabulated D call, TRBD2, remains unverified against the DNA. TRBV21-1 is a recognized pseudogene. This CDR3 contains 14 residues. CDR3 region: CASSIGTSSYEQYF. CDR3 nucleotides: TGTGCCAGCAGCATCGGGACTAGCTCCTACGAGCAGTACTTC.

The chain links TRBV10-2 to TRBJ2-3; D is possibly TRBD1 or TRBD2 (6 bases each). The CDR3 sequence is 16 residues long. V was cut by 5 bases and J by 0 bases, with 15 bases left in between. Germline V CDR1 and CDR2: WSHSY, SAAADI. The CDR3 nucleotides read TGCGCCAGCAGTCCTTCCCCGGGGGCTAGCACAGATACGCAGTATTTT. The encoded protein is CASSPSPGASTDTQYF.